This T cell receptor beta chain was sequenced during a study of T cell changes during pregnancy in multiple sclerosis. TCRdb keeps only in-frame clones here, not all; method: immunoSEQ multiplex PCR. The sample has about 48,000 clones; around 94% are singletons. Germline CDR1 SGHTA, CDR2 FQGNSA. The trim removed 8 bases at V and 7 bases at J, leaving 4 bases unmatched. The length of the CDR3 is 11 residues. The sequencing here drew on CD4+ T cells from peripheral blood mononuclear cells, taken in the first trimester of pregnancy. The receptor was derived from a female donor with multiple sclerosis, enrolled in a pregnancy study. The J gene is TRBJ1-1, the V gene TRBV7-2; 7 bases fit TRBD1. DNA of the CDR3: TGTGCCAGCGGGGACAGCCGTGAAGCTTTCTTT. Amino acids: CASGDSREAFF.